Presented here are 27 T cell receptor beta chains from one specimen sequenced in a study of T cell responses to AZD1222 COVID-19 vaccine. This table comes from immunoSEQ multiplex PCR, and its TCRdb copy is limited to in-frame clones, with some not included. Of around 150,000 clones in the sample, about 93% were seen once. The sample in question was peripheral blood, obtained on day 0 of AZD1222 vaccination. These receptors were collected from an adult in good health.

This chain uses TRBV5-1 with TRBJ2-1; possibly TRBD1 or TRBD2 for D (5 bases each). V lost 6 bases to trimming and J lost 3 bases, with 19 bases between them. Germline V gene data show CDR1 as SGHRS and CDR2 as YFSETQ. The CDR3 is made up of 16 amino acids. CDR3 protein: CASTPRGPTNYNEQFF. The DNA for the CDR3 is TGCGCCAGCACCCCTAGGGGCCCGACTAACTACAATGAGCAGTTCTTC.

In DNA, the CDR3 is TGTGCCAGCAGTGAATTGAGGGAAGCTAACTATGGCTACACCTTC. This encodes CASSELREANYGYTF. The chain carries TRBV6-1 and TRBJ1-2; D remains ambiguous. This CDR3 contains 15 residues. Germline assignment: CDR1 MNHNS and CDR2 SASEGT. V was shortened by 2 bases and J by 0 bases, with 10 bases between the two germline ends.

This clone is a singleton in its sample. V and J are TRBV28 and TRBJ1-1; 7 nucleotides line up with TRBD1. V lost 8 bases and J lost 5; bases outside the gene matches: 14. The CDR3 has 15 amino acids. Germline V gene sequence: CDR1 MDHEN, CDR2 SYDVKM. As DNA, the CDR3 is TGTGCCAGCTTTAAAAGACAGGGAGTATGGACTGAAGCTTTCTTT. Its translation is CASFKRQGVWTEAFF.

V and J are TRBV19 and TRBJ1-2, with TRBD1 matching over 10 bases. Germline V gives CDR1 LNHDA, CDR2 SQIVND (reference sequence). Unmatched junction bases numbered 1, after V lost 3 bases and J lost 6 bases. This CDR3 region has 13 residues. CDR3 sequence reads: CASSIGTGDGYTF. CDR3 sequence (DNA): TGTGCCAGTAGTATCGGGACAGGGGATGGCTACACCTTC.

The DNA of the CDR3 is TGTGCCAGCACCGCGGACAACATTCAGTACTTC. The encoded protein is CASTADNIQYF. This sequence joins TRBV28 and TRBJ2-4; D unclear. V lost 7 bases and J 7 bases, leaving 8 bases between the germline ends. The CDR3 extends over 11 amino acids. Germline V gene lookup returns CDR1 MDHEN and CDR2 SYDVKM. Together with reference TRBV28 and TRBJ2-4, the CDR3 gives the full variable domain: DVKVTQSSRYLVKRTGEKVFLECVQDMDHENMFWYRQDPGLGLRLIYFSYDVKMKEKGDIPEGYSVSREKKERFSLILESASTNQTSMYLCASTADNIQYFGAGTRLSVL.

The V gene is TRBV28, the J gene TRBJ2-2, with D unresolved. Germline values: CDR1 MDHEN, CDR2 SYDVKM. Trimming removed 5 bases from V and 5 bases from J, with 24 bases in between. The CDR3 extends over 18 amino acids. In nucleotides, the CDR3 is TGTGCCAGCAGTCCCTCCCAGGTGCGGAGCGTTACAACCGGGGAGCTGTTTTTT. This sequence encodes CASSPSQVRSVTTGELFF.

The CDR3 reads CSASTTWVSGKRNTGELFF. DNA of the CDR3: TGCAGTGCTAGTACCACCTGGGTTAGCGGGAAGAGAAACACCGGGGAGCTGTTTTTT. V is TRBV20-1 and J is TRBJ2-2, with 8 bases identical to TRBD2. V was clipped by 3 bases and J by 2 bases; unmatched bases: 17. Germline V gene sequence: CDR1 DFQATT, CDR2 SNEGSKA (reference sequence). This CDR3 has 19 residues.

The chain employs TRBV5-1 and TRBJ2-5, with TRBD1 matching over 9 bases. The CDR3 loop spans 16 amino acids. Germline V CDR1 and CDR2: SGHRS, YFSETQ. The J segment lost 5 bases and the V segment lost 7 bases, leaving 15 bases of the junction unmatched. CDR3 bases: TGCGCCAGCTCTATGTCTCGGGGACAGGGCTGGGAGACCCAGTACTTC. Translating gives CASSMSRGQGWETQYF.

The V call is TRBV12-5, the J call TRBJ2-7; D is ambiguous. V was clipped by 1 base and J by 5 bases, with 6 bases between them. The CDR3 contains 12 residues. Germline CDR1 LGHNT, CDR2 FRNRAP. CDR3 nucleotide sequence: TGTGCTAGTGGTTTGGATGGTAACGAGCAGTACTTC. Amino acid sequence: CASGLDGNEQYF.

V gene TRBV5-6 combines with J gene TRBJ2-7; TRBD2 agrees at 12 bases. Looked up from germline, CDR1 is SGHDT and CDR2 is YYEEEE. V was clipped by 4 bases and J by 2 bases; unmatched bases: 7. The CDR3 runs to 16 residues. The DNA of the CDR3 is TGTGCCAGCAGCCATCCTAGCGGGAGGGCCCCCTACGAGCAGTACTTC. Amino acids: CASSHPSGRAPYEQYF.

The chain joins TRBV7-8 to TRBJ1-1; 9 nucleotides match TRBD1. From germline, CDR1 is SGHVS and CDR2 FQNEAQ. V gave up 6 bases and J gave up 0 bases; unmatched junction bases: 8. The CDR3 runs 16 residues. DNA of the CDR3: TGTGCCAGCAGAAGACAGGGGGGCGCGGTGAACACTGAAGCTTTCTTT. Protein product: CASRRQGGAVNTEAFF.

A note on this clone: At one end, the junction sequence differs from germline, possibly due to a read error. This chain links TRBV20-1 with TRBJ1-1; no definite D call. From germline, CDR1 is DFQATT and CDR2 SNEGSKA (reference sequence). This CDR3 contains 13 residues. Written as DNA, the CDR3 is TGCAGTCCTAGTTTGGTAGGGAACACTGAAGCTTTCTTT. Amino acid sequence: CSPSLVGNTEAFF.

The chain couples TRBV11-1 to TRBJ1-1, with no clear D. V lost 5 bases to trimming and J lost 0 bases, with 10 bases between them. Germline CDR1 is SGHAT and CDR2 is FQDESV (reference sequence). The CDR3 covers 14 residues. Written as DNA, the CDR3 is TGTGCCAGCAGCCCCGGACTCATGAACACTGAAGCTTTCTTT. Its translation is CASSPGLMNTEAFF. Together with reference TRBV11-1 and TRBJ1-1, the CDR3 gives the full variable domain: EAEVAQSPRYKITEKSQAVAFWCDPISGHATLYWYRQILGQGPELLVQFQDESVVDDSQLPKDRFSAERLKGVDSTLKIQPAELGDSAMYLCASSPGLMNTEAFFGQGTRLTVV.

J is TRBJ1-5 and V is TRBV28, with no clear D. Looked up from germline, CDR1 is MDHEN and CDR2 is SYDVKM. The V and J ends lost 1 base and 2 bases respectively, with 6 bases between them. This CDR3 has 14 residues. For the CDR3, the DNA is TGTGCCAGCAGTTTATACAGTCGCAATCAGCCCCAGCATTTT. Its protein is CASSLYSRNQPQHF. Full variable domain (outside the CDR3, taken from reference TRBV28 and TRBJ1-5): DVKVTQSSRYLVKRTGEKVFLECVQDMDHENMFWYRQDPGLGLRLIYFSYDVKMKEKGDIPEGYSVSREKKERFSLILESASTNQTSMYLCASSLYSRNQPQHFGDGTRLSIL.

This clone showed up just once. V gene TRBV5-6 combines with J gene TRBJ2-3; 11 positions agree with TRBD1. The ends lost 0 bases at V and 4 bases at J; junction bases unmatched: 4. Per germline, CDR1 SGHDT and CDR2 YYEEEE. The CDR3 runs 16 residues. Written as DNA, the CDR3 is TGTGCCAGCAGCTTGGGGACAGGGGGCTCTCCAGATACGCAGTATTTT. Residues: CASSLGTGGSPDTQYF.

The rearrangement uses TRBV6-5 and TRBJ1-4, with 9 bases fitting TRBD1. The CDR3 has 15 residues. The V gene end was trimmed by 4 bases and the J gene end by 10 bases; junction bases not matched to a gene: 10. The germline V gene encodes CDR1 MNHEY and CDR2 SVGAGI. Here the CDR3 DNA reads TGTGCCAGCAGTTCTGCTCGACAGGGGGGAGGAAAACTGTTTTTT. It codes for CASSSARQGGGKLFF.

The rearrangement links TRBV7-9 to TRBJ1-2; weak D call: TRBD1 (5 bases). Between the trimmed V and J ends, which lost 5 bases and 4 bases, there was a span of 20 bases. The CDR3 totals 16 residues. Per germline, CDR1 SEHNR and CDR2 FQNEAQ (reference sequence). CDR3 amino acids: CASSAGGAGRVYGYTF. CDR3 DNA sequence: TGTGCCAGCAGCGCAGGAGGGGCAGGGAGGGTCTATGGCTACACCTTC. The full variable domain, rest sourced from reference TRBV7-9 and TRBJ1-2, is DTGVSQNPRHKITKRGQNVTFRCDPISEHNRLYWYRQTLGQGPEFLTYFQNEAQLEKSRLLSDRFSAERPKGSFSTLEIQRTEQGDSAMYLCASSAGGAGRVYGYTFGSGTRLTVV.

This clone was recorded only once. This chain links TRBV7-8 with TRBJ2-7; TRBD1 matches at 12 bases. The CDR3 is made up of 15 amino acids. The V gene end was trimmed by 5 bases and the J gene end by 2 bases; junction bases not matched to a gene: 4. Germline V gene data show CDR1 as SGHVS and CDR2 as FQNEAQ. CDR3 protein: CASSQRDRGPYEQYF. The CDR3 bases are TGTGCCAGCAGCCAAAGGGACAGGGGGCCCTACGAGCAGTACTTC.

The rearrangement uses TRBV28 and TRBJ1-5; maybe TRBD1 (5 bases). CDR3 length equals 14 residues. V lost 1 base and J lost 9, with 13 bases in between. Germline V gives CDR1 MDHEN, CDR2 SYDVKM. The CDR3 spells CASSLSSGYRPQHF. The CDR3 DNA is TGTGCCAGCAGTTTATCCTCAGGGTATCGGCCCCAGCATTTT.

This clone was found once. The chain links TRBV7-9 to TRBJ2-5; D is perhaps TRBD2 (6 bases). Per the germline V gene, CDR1 is SEHNR and CDR2 is FQNEAQ (reference sequence). V was trimmed by 1 base and J by 2 bases, leaving 11 bases between them. This CDR3 comprises 15 residues. CDR3 bases: TGTGCCAGCAGCTTAGTCTCTAGCGTACAAGAGACCCAGTACTTC. This encodes CASSLVSSVQETQYF.

This clone was counted between two and nine times. The chain uses TRBV7-2 and TRBJ1-1, with a possible D match to TRBD1 (5 bases). Deletions cut 1 base from V and 3 bases from J, with 12 bases between. There are 15 residues in the CDR3. Germline V gene lookup returns CDR1 SGHTA and CDR2 FQGNSA. CDR3 sequence (DNA): TGTGCCAGCAGCTTAGGGGCAGGGCAGGACACTGAAGCTTTCTTT. This codes for CASSLGAGQDTEAFF. The entire variable domain, with the rest obtained from reference TRBV7-2 and TRBJ1-1, is as follows: GAGVSQSPSNKVTEKGKDVELRCDPISGHTALYWYRQSLGQGLEFLIYFQGNSAPDKSGLPSDRFSAERTGGSVSTLTIQRTQQEDSAVYLCASSLGAGQDTEAFFGQGTRLTVV.

The J gene is TRBJ2-1, the V gene TRBV4-1; D remains ambiguous. In germline, CDR1 is MGHRA, CDR2 YSYEKL. There are 12 residues in the CDR3. The germline V and J ends were trimmed by 0 bases and 7 bases, with 4 bases remaining between them. CDR3 bases: TGCGCCAGCAGCCAAGATGTAAATGAGCAGTTCTTC. It codes for CASSQDVNEQFF.

The chain joins TRBV13 to TRBJ1-2, with D uncertain. CDR3 length: 13 amino acids. Per the germline V gene, CDR1 is PRHDT and CDR2 is FYEKMQ (reference sequence). V lost 0 bases, J lost 4 bases, and 6 bases lay in between. The CDR3 here is CASSLGGTYGYTF. CDR3 sequence (DNA): TGTGCCAGCAGCTTAGGAGGCACCTATGGCTACACCTTC. The full variable domain, in which reference TRBV13 and TRBJ1-2 provide the parts outside the CDR3, is AAGVIQSPRHLIKEKRETATLKCYPIPRHDTVYWYQQGPGQDPQFLISFYEKMQSDKGSIPDRFSAQQFSDYHSELNMSSLELGDSALYFCASSLGGTYGYTFGSGTRLTVV.

The genes are TRBV9 and TRBJ2-3, with D tentatively TRBD1 or TRBD2 (5 bases each). The CDR3 contains 16 residues. Germline V CDR1 and CDR2: SGDLS, YYNGEE. V was pared by 4 bases and J by 5 bases, with 20 bases between. CDR3 sequence (DNA): TGTGCCAGCAGCAACCCGCGGACCAGGGCGGGAGATACGCAGTATTTT. It is translated as CASSNPRTRAGDTQYF.

The chain combines TRBV24-1 with TRBJ1-3, with D possibly TRBD1 on 6 matching bases. Trimming stripped 4 bases from V and 3 bases from J, with 12 bases between. The germline CDR1 and CDR2 sequences are KGHDR and SFDVKD. The CDR3 is 15 amino acids. CDR3 nucleotides: TGTGCCACCAGTGACCCAAACAGGGATGGAAACACCATATATTTT. Translation gives CATSDPNRDGNTIYF.

This clone has only one observation. This sequence joins TRBV24-1 and TRBJ2-7; 8 bases are a match to TRBD1. From germline, CDR1 is KGHDR and CDR2 SFDVKD. CDR3 length: 16 amino acids. V dropped 0 bases and J dropped 3; count of bases not matched to a gene: 6. Here the CDR3 DNA reads TGTGCCACCAGTGATTTGGGACAGGGAACTTTCTACGAGCAGTACTTC. It codes for CATSDLGQGTFYEQYF.

The V gene is TRBV5-8, the J gene TRBJ2-1; 8 nucleotides line up with TRBD1. This CDR3 has 12 residues. Per germline, CDR1 SGHTS and CDR2 YDEGEE. Trimming removed 0 bases from V and 10 bases from J; junction bases left unmatched: 0. The CDR3 loop reads CASSLGTGEQFF. The CDR3 DNA is TGTGCCAGCAGCTTGGGGACAGGGGAGCAGTTCTTC.